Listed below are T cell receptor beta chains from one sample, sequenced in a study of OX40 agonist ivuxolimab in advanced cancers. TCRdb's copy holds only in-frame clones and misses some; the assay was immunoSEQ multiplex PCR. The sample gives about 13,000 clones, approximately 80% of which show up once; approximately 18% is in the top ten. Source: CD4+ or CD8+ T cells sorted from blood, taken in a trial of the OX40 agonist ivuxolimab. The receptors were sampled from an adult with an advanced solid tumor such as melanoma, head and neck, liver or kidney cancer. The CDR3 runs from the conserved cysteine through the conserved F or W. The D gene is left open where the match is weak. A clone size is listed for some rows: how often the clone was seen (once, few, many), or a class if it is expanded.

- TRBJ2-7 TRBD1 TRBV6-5 CASSYQTGGYEQYF TGTGCCAGCAGTTACCAGACAGGGGGCTACGAGCAGTACTTC
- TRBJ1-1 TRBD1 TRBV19 CASSVTGDVNTEAFF TGTGCCAGTAGTGTCACAGGGGATGTGAACACTGAAGCTTTCTTT
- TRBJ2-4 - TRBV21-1 CASSKGVTPLHPGEEGIAKNIQYF TGTGCCAGCAGCAAAGGTGTCACCCCACTACACCCAGGGGAGGAGGGAATCGCCAAAAACATTCAGTACTTC
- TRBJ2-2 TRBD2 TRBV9 CASSPHGTSFYTGELFF TGTGCCAGCAGTCCTCATGGGACTAGCTTCTACACCGGGGAGCTGTTTTTT
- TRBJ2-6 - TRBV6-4 CASERSPGANVLTF TGTGCCAGCGAAAGGTCTCCTGGGGCCAACGTCCTGACTTTC
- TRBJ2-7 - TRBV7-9 CASSFWSGEQYF TGTGCCAGCAGTTTTTGGTCCGGGGAGCAGTACTTC
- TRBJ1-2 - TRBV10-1 CASSTVTNYGYTF TGCGCCAGCAGTACAGTGACTAACTATGGCTACACCTTC
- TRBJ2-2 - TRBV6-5 CASSYRFTGELFF TGTGCCAGCAGTTACCGTTTTACCGGGGAGCTGTTTTTT
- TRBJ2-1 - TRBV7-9 CASSLPASGFHNEQFF TGTGCCAGCAGCTTACCCGCGTCTGGCTTCCACAATGAGCAGTTCTTC
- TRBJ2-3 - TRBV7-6 CATRGSPTDTQYF TGTGCCACCCGGGGCTCCCCCACAGATACGCAGTATTTT
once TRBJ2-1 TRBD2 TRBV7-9 CASSLGYTSGSSFDEQFF TGTGCCAGCAGCTTAGGGTATACTAGCGGGAGTTCTTTTGATGAGCAGTTCTTC
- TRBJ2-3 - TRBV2 CASQGLNTDTQYF TGTGCCAGCCAGGGTCTCAACACAGATACGCAGTATTTT
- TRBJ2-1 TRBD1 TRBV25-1 CASSVTGPEQFF TGTGCCAGCAGTGTGACAGGGCCTGAGCAGTTCTTC
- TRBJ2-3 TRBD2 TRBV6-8 CASSLSGGTDTQYF TGTGCCAGCAGTTTGTCGGGAGGGACAGATACGCAGTATTTT
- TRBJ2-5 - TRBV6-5 CASRDLGETQYF TGTGCCAGCAGGGATCTTGGGGAGACCCAGTACTTC
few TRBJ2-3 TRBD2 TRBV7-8 CASSLIEASGSVGTDTQYF TGTGCCAGCAGCTTAATTGAGGCTAGCGGGAGTGTTGGCACAGATACGCAGTATTTT
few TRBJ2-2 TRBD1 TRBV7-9 CASSSRTDRAGGELFF TGTGCCAGCAGCTCCCGAACGGACAGGGCAGGCGGGGAGCTGTTTTTT
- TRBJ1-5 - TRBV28 CASSHYSNQPQHF TGTGCCAGCAGCCATTATAGCAATCAGCCCCAGCATTTT
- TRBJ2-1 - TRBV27 CASRAGSSYNEQFF TGTGCCAGCAGGGCCGGCAGCTCCTACAATGAGCAGTTCTTC
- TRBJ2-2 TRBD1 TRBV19 CASNGQGGAGELFF TGTGCCAGTAATGGACAGGGGGGGGCCGGGGAGCTGTTTTTT
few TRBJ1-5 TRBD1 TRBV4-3 CASSHWTGSNQPQHF TGCGCCAGCAGCCACTGGACAGGGAGCAATCAGCCCCAGCATTTT
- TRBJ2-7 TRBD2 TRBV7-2 CASSLLTPLAGEIYEQYF TGTGCCAGCAGCTTACTGACCCCCCTAGCGGGGGAAATCTACGAGCAGTACTTC
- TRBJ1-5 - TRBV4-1 CASSQVRGRGQPQHF TGCGCCAGCAGCCAAGTTCGGGGCCGGGGTCAGCCCCAGCATTTT
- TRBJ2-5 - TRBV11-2 CASSGRGQETQYF TGTGCCAGCAGCGGCAGGGGCCAAGAGACCCAGTACTTC
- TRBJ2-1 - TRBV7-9 CASLRPTYNEQFF TGTGCCAGCCTTCGCCCTACCTACAATGAGCAGTTCTTC
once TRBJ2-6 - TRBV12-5 CASGMYDAGQSRANVLTF TGTGCTAGTGGTATGTACGATGCAGGACAAAGTCGGGCCAACGTCCTGACTTTC
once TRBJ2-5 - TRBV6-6 CASSQGQFQETQYF TGTGCCAGCAGCCAAGGACAGTTCCAAGAGACCCAGTACTTC
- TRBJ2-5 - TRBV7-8 CASSLTGWGGETQYF TGTGCCAGCAGCTTAACAGGGTGGGGCGGAGAGACCCAGTACTTC
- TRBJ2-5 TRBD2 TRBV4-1 CASSQGGGYQETQYF TGCGCCAGCAGCCAAGGGGGGGGATACCAAGAGACCCAGTACTTC
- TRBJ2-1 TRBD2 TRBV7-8 CASSLVISIRGRSPLNEQFF TGTGCCAGCAGCTTAGTTATAAGTATTCGCGGGAGGTCCCCCCTGAATGAGCAGTTCTTC
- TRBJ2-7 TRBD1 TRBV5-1 CASSLPGTGDLGEQYF TGCGCCAGCAGCTTGCCCGGTACAGGGGATCTAGGGGAGCAGTACTTC
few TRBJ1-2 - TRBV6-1 CASSHQGNYGYTF TGTGCCAGCAGCCACCAGGGCAACTATGGCTACACCTTC